A selection of T cell receptor beta chains follows, all from one sample in a study of PD-1 blockade in classical Hodgkin lymphoma. Here immunoSEQ multiplex PCR was the method, and the copy in TCRdb shows in-frame clones only, minus some. Here the sample spans tens of thousands of clones, 85% to 95% being singletons. The source material was peripheral blood mononuclear cells (PBMCs), sampled at baseline. The origin of the receptors is a human donor with classical Hodgkin lymphoma. Both conserved end residues are part of each CDR3. D genes are given only for firm matches. For some rows the clone size is stated as once, few or many, or as a class when expanded; others skip it.

D gene	V gene	J gene	clone size	CDR3 protein	CDR3 DNA
NA	TRBV7-8	TRBJ2-1	NA	CASSLAETGYEQFF	TGTGCCAGCAGCTTAGCGGAAACAGGGTATGAGCAGTTCTTC
NA	TRBV7-3	TRBJ2-3	NA	CASSLLPTGEGDTQYF	TGTGCCAGCAGCTTACTCCCCACAGGGGAGGGGGATACGCAGTATTTT
NA	TRBV5-1	TRBJ2-7	NA	CASSLSTDSYEQYF	TGCGCCAGCAGCTTGTCGACAGATTCCTACGAGCAGTACTTC
NA	TRBV30	TRBJ2-4	NA	CAWSLGPLNIQYF	TGTGCCTGGAGTCTTGGGCCGTTAAACATTCAGTACTTC
NA	TRBV5-5	TRBJ1-1	NA	CASSLFRMAQNTEAFF	TGTGCCAGCAGCTTGTTTCGAATGGCGCAGAACACTGAAGCTTTCTTT
NA	TRBV29-1	TRBJ2-7	NA	CVASRDSYEQYF	TGCGTAGCCTCGAGAGACTCCTACGAGCAGTACTTC
NA	TRBV7-9	TRBJ1-3	once	CASNFAGQTSGNTIYF	TGTGCCAGCAACTTCGCGGGACAAACATCTGGAAACACCATATATTTT
NA	TRBV6-1	TRBJ2-3	NA	CASSESTWGTDTQYF	TGTGCCAGCAGTGAATCCACGTGGGGCACAGATACGCAGTATTTT
NA	TRBV9	TRBJ2-1	NA	CASSEIGQTYNEQFF	TGTGCCAGCAGCGAGATAGGTCAGACCTACAATGAGCAGTTCTTC
NA	TRBV2	TRBJ1-1	NA	CASRGFPNTEAFF	TGTGCCAGCAGAGGATTCCCGAACACTGAAGCTTTCTTT
TRBD1	TRBV19	TRBJ1-5	NA	CASSRPLDRTYSNQPQHF	TGTGCCAGTAGTAGGCCATTGGACAGGACGTATAGCAATCAGCCCCAGCATTTT